This TCR beta chain was recorded in a study of blood T cell repertoires in COVID-19. Study-level background: Italy, Spain and the United States were the sources of the convalescent and acute COVID-19 samples.

The CDR3 extends over 17 amino acids. Germline V gene lookup returns CDR1 SGHRS and CDR2 YFSETQ. Trimming took off 5 bases at V and 0 bases at J, with 15 bases between the two ends. Assay: immunoSEQ multiplex PCR; the TCRdb copy retains only in-frame clones and omits some. The data show tens of thousands of clones, 65% to 80% seen once. This sequence was found in a man in his 60s with acute or convalescent COVID-19. The genes are TRBV5-1 and TRBJ2-6; D possibly corresponds to TRBD1 (6 bases). Material for sequencing was peripheral blood. CDR3 bases: TGCGCCAGCAGTATAACAGGGTTTAGCTCTGGGGCCAACGTCCTGACTTTC. Amino acid sequence: CASSITGFSSGANVLTF.